These 23 T cell receptor beta chains were all obtained from the same sample, sequenced in a study of blood T cells in healthy people across ages. A second PCR, run for about 6 to 11 cycles, used a sample-barcoded 5' primer plus a J-beta primer mix. TCRdb redid the calling of the 5' RACE reads with MiXCR, one entry per CDR3 protein. This sample yields 450,000 to 650,000 distinct CDR3 sequences, of which around 24% are seen a single time; just over 8.5% belongs to the top ten. The sample also formed part of further work on T cells of mothers and their children.

The specimen was blood. Receptors were obtained from a boy between 5 and 17 years old in good health.

This clonotype was detected only a few times. The chain is built from TRBV28 and TRBJ2-3; 8 bases map to TRBD2. Germline loops: CDR1 MDHEN, CDR2 SYDVKM. The CDR3 has 17 residues. V lost 5 bases to trimming and J lost 0 bases; unmatched junction nucleotides: 10. CDR3 bases: TGTGCCAGCAGTCCCGGGGGGGCGGCTGCTAGCACAGATACGCAGTATTTT. Amino acids: CASSPGGAAASTDTQYF.

In its sample, this clonotype was seen a few times. This sequence joins TRBV7-2 and TRBJ2-1, with no clear D. Trimming shortened V by 5 bases and J by 2 bases, and 10 bases separated the two germline ends. The CDR3 covers 14 residues. Germline CDR1 reads SGHTA; CDR2 reads FQGNSA. The CDR3 region is CASSLLEAYNEQFF. The DNA of the CDR3 is TGTGCCAGCAGCCTCCTCGAGGCCTACAATGAGCAGTTCTTC.

This clonotype was counted only a few times. The chain carries TRBV7-2 and TRBJ2-2; D call uncertain. The CDR3 consists of 13 residues. CDR1 is SGHTA, CDR2 FQGNSA, per germline. With 5 bases removed from V and 3 bases from J, the gap between germline ends came to 7 bases. DNA of the CDR3: TGTGCCAGCAGCGCAGACTACACCGGGGAGCTGTTTTTT. This sequence encodes CASSADYTGELFF.

The rearrangement uses TRBV20-1 and TRBJ1-2; D is uncertain. V lost 0 bases and J 3 bases, leaving 8 bases between the germline ends. CDR1 is DFQATT, CDR2 SNEGSKA, per germline (reference sequence). The CDR3 runs to 13 residues. CDR3 nucleotides: TGCAGTGCTAGAGATCCGGCAGACTATGGCTACACCTTC. Translation gives CSARDPADYGYTF.

This clonotype was found many times. This chain links TRBV5-1 with TRBJ2-5; TRBD1 matches at 12 bases. V gave up 4 bases and J gave up 5 bases; unmatched junction bases: 3. CDR3 length: 14 amino acids. Germline CDR1 is SGHRS and CDR2 is YFSETQ. CDR3: CASSPGQGAETQYF. The CDR3, as DNA: TGCGCCAGCAGCCCGGGACAGGGGGCCGAGACCCAGTACTTC.

The gene calls are TRBV20-1 and TRBJ2-7, with 7 bases fitting TRBD1. The V gene end was trimmed by 0 bases and the J gene end by 2 bases; junction bases not matched to a gene: 4. Germline CDR1 DFQATT, CDR2 SNEGSKA (reference sequence). CDR3 length: 14 amino acids. The chain's CDR3 is CSARDSRGPYEQYF. The DNA for the CDR3 is TGCAGTGCTAGAGATTCGAGGGGGCCCTACGAGCAGTACTTC.

The table lists this clonotype with many counts. The genes are TRBV4-2 and TRBJ2-1; 8 bases map to TRBD2. Per germline, CDR1 LGHNA and CDR2 YNFKEQ. The V segment lost 0 bases and the J segment 4 bases; nucleotides outside the gene matches: 5. CDR3 length: 16 residues. CDR3 nucleotide sequence: TGTGCCAGCAGCCAAGATCTCGCGGGAGGTTACAATGAGCAGTTCTTC. Translation: CASSQDLAGGYNEQFF.

This clonotype has a handful of counts. The CDR3 spells CSFDPERGPTDTQYF. The CDR3 coding sequence is TGCAGTTTTGACCCGGAGCGGGGGCCCACAGATACGCAGTATTTT. The rearrangement links TRBV20-1 to TRBJ2-3; 8 bases map to TRBD2. After removal of 8 bases from V and 2 bases from J, the junction contained 12 bases not matched to a gene. The CDR3 runs 15 residues. Germline V CDR1 and CDR2: DFQATT, SNEGSKA (reference sequence).

This clonotype was seen more than once but under ten times. The rearrangement uses TRBV7-6 and TRBJ1-6; possibly TRBD1 for D (5 bases). Germline V CDR1 and CDR2: SGHVS, FNYEAQ. V lost 5 bases and J lost 10, with 12 bases in between. This CDR3 spans 13 amino acids. The CDR3 DNA reads TGTGCCAGCAGCCCAGGGTCCCGATCACCCCTCCACTTT. Translated: CASSPGSRSPLHF.

This sequence joins TRBV12-3 or TRBV12-4 and TRBJ2-7; D could derive from TRBD1 or TRBD2 (5 bases each). This CDR3 spans 14 amino acids. Trimming shortened V by 4 bases and J by 3 bases, and 13 bases separated the two germline ends. The CDR3 loop reads CASSYLAGSYEQYF. DNA for the CDR3: TGTGCCAGCAGTTACCTGGCAGGGAGCTACGAGCAGTACTTC.

This clonotype was seen a few times. DNA for the CDR3: TGTGCCAGCAGCTCTAGCGGGGGGGGGAATGAGCAGTTCTTC. Its protein product is CASSSSGGGNEQFF. The J gene is TRBJ2-1, the V gene TRBV7-8; 12 nucleotides match TRBD2. Looked up from germline, CDR1 is SGHVS and CDR2 is FQNEAQ. The ends lost 4 bases at V and 7 bases at J; junction bases unmatched: 2. This CDR3 contains 14 residues.

The table lists this clonotype with a few counts. This sequence joins TRBV6-2 or TRBV6-3 and TRBJ2-1; TRBD2 matches 10 bases. Germline CDR1 and CDR2: MNHEY and SVGEGT. This CDR3 is 16 amino acids long. Trimming at V came to 0 bases and at J to 10 bases, leaving 9 bases not matched to a gene. The CDR3 sequence is CASSYSARSGRGEQFF. CDR3 coding DNA: TGTGCCAGCAGTTACTCGGCCAGGAGCGGGAGGGGCGAGCAGTTCTTC.

V gene TRBV6-5 combines with J gene TRBJ2-1, with TRBD2 matching 9 bases. After removal of 8 bases from V and 6 bases from J, the junction contained 8 bases not matched to a gene. Germline-derived CDR1 and CDR2 are MNHEY and SVGAGI. This CDR3 contains 14 residues. The CDR3 here is CASGTSRGFNEQFF. As DNA, the CDR3 is TGTGCCAGCGGGACTAGCAGGGGATTCAATGAGCAGTTCTTC.

This clonotype was detected a few times. Compared with germline, one end of the junction differs, possibly owing to a read error. The chain couples TRBV20-1 to TRBJ2-7; no clear D gene. This CDR3 is built from 14 residues. Germline CDR1 reads DFQATT; CDR2 reads SNEGSKA (reference sequence). The CDR3 DNA reads TGCAGTGCTAGAGGCGACGGTAGCTCCTACGAGCGGTACTTC. Amino acids: CSARGDGSSYERYF.

The CDR3 DNA sequence: TGCGCCAGCAGCTCGCTGACAGGGTCGCAAGAGACCCAGTACTTC. This encodes CASSSLTGSQETQYF. The chain uses TRBV5-1 and TRBJ2-5, with 7 bases matching TRBD1. Trimming at V came to 3 bases and at J to 2 bases, leaving 7 bases not matched to a gene. The CDR3 is 15 amino acids. Per germline, CDR1 SGHRS and CDR2 YFSETQ.

The rearrangement joins TRBV6-2 or TRBV6-3 to TRBJ1-1, with D unclear. Trimming pared 2 bases from V and 1 base from J, leaving 14 bases between. CDR3 length: 16 residues. CDR1 and CDR2 (germline): MNHEY, SVGEGT. CDR3 protein: CASSYDPGKGNTEAFF. CDR3 coding DNA: TGTGCCAGCAGTTACGACCCGGGGAAGGGGAACACTGAAGCTTTCTTT.

This clonotype appeared a few times. The chain recombines TRBV7-2 with TRBJ1-5; no definite D call. Germline V gene sequence: CDR1 SGHTA, CDR2 FQGNSA. The CDR3 contains 14 residues. V was cut by 6 bases and J by 6 bases, with 15 bases left in between. In DNA, the CDR3 is TGTGCCAGCAGTTCCTCGGGTCCCAGTCAGCCCCAGCATTTT. Protein product: CASSSSGPSQPQHF.

This clonotype came up a few times. The chain joins TRBV6-6 to TRBJ1-5, with unresolved D. The CDR3 sequence is 13 residues long. Per germline, CDR1 MNHNY and CDR2 SVGAGI (reference sequence). Trimming took 7 bases from V and 0 from J, leaving 7 bases between them. This CDR3 reads CASTFTSNQPQHF. As DNA, the CDR3 is TGTGCCAGCACCTTCACTAGCAATCAGCCCCAGCATTTT.

This clonotype has only a few counts. This chain connects TRBV29-1 to TRBJ2-7; 8 bases agree with TRBD2. V shed 4 bases and J 1 base; nucleotides not matched to a gene: 3. The CDR3 length is 13 residues. CDR1 and CDR2 (germline): SQVTM, ANQGSEA. The CDR3 is CSVAGGHSYEQYF. DNA of the CDR3: TGCAGCGTTGCGGGGGGGCATTCCTACGAGCAGTACTTC.

The V and J genes are TRBV11-2 and TRBJ2-7; D ambiguous. CDR1 is SGHAT, CDR2 FQNNGV, per germline. The CDR3 is 11 residues long. V was cut by 8 bases and J by 5 bases, with 10 bases left in between. CDR3 region: CASGPPDEQYF. In nucleotides, the CDR3 is TGTGCCAGCGGCCCACCCGACGAGCAGTACTTC.

This chain uses TRBV12-3 or TRBV12-4 with TRBJ1-1; the match to TRBD1 covers 7 bases. Trimming cost V 9 bases and J 1 base; bases outside gene matches: 14. The CDR3 spans 16 residues. The CDR3 sequence is CASSLPIWDRNTEAFF. The DNA of the CDR3 is TGTGCCAGTAGCCTGCCTATCTGGGACAGGAACACTGAAGCTTTCTTT.

This clonotype appeared a few times. The chain is built from TRBV7-2 and TRBJ2-7, with TRBD1 matching over 7 bases. The germline V gene encodes CDR1 SGHTA and CDR2 FQGNSA. The CDR3 sequence is 14 residues long. Trimming cost V 5 bases and J 3 bases; bases outside gene matches: 7. The CDR3 DNA reads TGTGCCAGCAGCCTTGGGACAGTTTACTACGAGCAGTACTTC. This codes for CASSLGTVYYEQYF. Full variable domain (missing parts from reference TRBV7-2 and TRBJ2-7): GAGVSQSPSNKVTEKGKDVELRCDPISGHTALYWYRQSLGQGLEFLIYFQGNSAPDKSGLPSDRFSAERTGGSVSTLTIQRTQQEDSAVYLCASSLGTVYYEQYFGPGTRLTVT.

The sample holds a few counts of this clonotype. This chain joins TRBV27 and TRBJ2-6; D gene ambiguous. Germline loops: CDR1 MNHEY, CDR2 SMNVEV (reference sequence). V was cut by 2 bases and J by 0 bases, with 23 bases left in between. The CDR3 runs 21 residues. For the CDR3, the DNA is TGTGCCAGCAGTTTAGAATCTTGGGTGGGCCGGACCATCTCTGGGGCCAACGTCCTGACTTTC. Amino acids: CASSLESWVGRTISGANVLTF.